These 23 T cell receptor beta chains came from one sample sequenced in a study of response to subunit inactivated influenza vaccine. TCRdb fed the RT-PCR reads into MiXCR, producing one record per CDR3 protein. The table lists 600,000 to 700,000 distinct CDR3 sequences, around 13% of them singletons. The source was PBMCs from blood, collected approximately 15 days before vaccination. The source is a man aged 45-65 years who received an inactivated influenza vaccine.

The rearrangement uses TRBV6-2 or TRBV6-3 and TRBJ1-2; no firm D call. Trimming pared 2 bases from V and 8 bases from J, leaving 6 bases between. Germline CDR1 reads MNHEY; CDR2 reads SVGEGT. The CDR3 runs 11 residues. The CDR3 coding sequence is TGTGCCAGCAGTTACAGGGAAGGCTACACCTTC. Its translation: CASSYREGYTF.

The rearrangement links TRBV5-1 to TRBJ2-1, with 8 positions matching TRBD2. In germline, CDR1 is SGHRS, CDR2 YFSETQ. J was trimmed by 5 bases and V by 2 bases; bases with no gene match: 3. This CDR3 has 14 residues. The chain's CDR3 is CASSFAGGHNEQFF. The CDR3 nucleotides read TGCGCCAGCAGCTTCGCGGGAGGACACAATGAGCAGTTCTTC.

The chain carries TRBV20-1 and TRBJ2-5, with D perhaps matching TRBD2 (5 bases). This CDR3 is 12 amino acids long. V was clipped by 0 bases and J by 5 bases, with 7 bases between them. CDR1 DFQATT and CDR2 SNEGSKA come from the germline V gene (reference sequence). CDR3 sequence reads: CSAREDSETQYF. The CDR3 DNA reads as TGCAGTGCTAGAGAGGACTCGGAGACCCAGTACTTC.

This clonotype was seen repeatedly, ten times or more. The chain employs TRBV6-2 or TRBV6-3 and TRBJ2-7; D unclear. The CDR3 spans 12 residues. Germline V gene lookup returns CDR1 MNHEY and CDR2 SVGEGT. Trimming cost V 6 bases and J 1 base, with 7 bases left between them. The CDR3 bases are TGTGCCAGCAGCTACGCATCCTACGAGCAGTACTTC. Protein: CASSYASYEQYF.

This clonotype was recorded many times. The rearrangement joins TRBV5-1 to TRBJ1-1, with D possibly TRBD1 on 6 matching bases. The CDR3 is 16 residues long. The germline CDR1 and CDR2 sequences are SGHRS and YFSETQ. The ends were cut back, 2 bases at V and 5 bases at J, with 19 bases in the middle. In nucleotides, the CDR3 is TGCGCCAGCAGCTTCGTTCCAGGGGATGAGGGGACTGAAGCTTTCTTT. Amino acid sequence: CASSFVPGDEGTEAFF.

This clonotype was observed at least ten times. J is TRBJ2-2 and V is TRBV7-9, with 8 bases aligning to TRBD1. Per the germline V gene, CDR1 is SEHNR and CDR2 is FQNEAQ (reference sequence). J lost 7 bases, V lost 7 bases, and 14 bases had no gene match. The CDR3 is 16 amino acids. DNA for the CDR3: TGTGCCAGCACCACCTCCGTCTCCAGGGGGCACGGGGAGCTGTTTTTT. Encoded protein: CASTTSVSRGHGELFF.

There are many counts of this clonotype. V usage is TRBV6-5 and J usage is TRBJ2-1, with a possible D match to TRBD2 (5 bases). CDR3 length: 15 residues. Germline CDR1 is MNHEY and CDR2 is SVGAGI. The V end lost 4 bases, the J end lost 0 bases, and 10 bases lay between the germline ends. The CDR3 protein is CASSSEGPSYNEQFF. CDR3 in DNA: TGTGCCAGCAGTTCCGAGGGTCCCTCCTACAATGAGCAGTTCTTC.

The chain uses TRBV7-9 and TRBJ2-3, with unresolved D. The length of the CDR3 is 16 residues. The germline V gene encodes CDR1 SEHNR and CDR2 FQNEAQ (reference sequence). The V and J ends lost 5 bases and 0 bases respectively, with 15 bases between them. CDR3 residues: CASSLLGDISTDTQYF. DNA for the CDR3: TGTGCCAGCAGCCTACTTGGGGATATTAGCACAGATACGCAGTATTTT.

The chain employs TRBV20-1 and TRBJ1-5; D unresolved. The ends were cut back, 1 base at V and 3 bases at J, with 10 bases in the middle. Germline assignment: CDR1 DFQATT and CDR2 SNEGSKA (reference sequence). CDR3 length equals 14 residues. CDR3 bases: TGCAGTGCTAGAGCGGGGTTTGACAATCAGCCCCAGCATTTT. Protein sequence: CSARAGFDNQPQHF.

The sample holds many counts of this clonotype. This sequence joins TRBV5-1 and TRBJ2-1; D is unclear. The V gene's germline CDR1 is SGHRS and CDR2 YFSETQ. CDR3 length: 17 amino acids. V lost 0 bases, J lost 0 bases, and 13 bases lay in between. The DNA of the CDR3 is TGCGCCAGCAGCTTGGGCCGCAGTGTCGTCTCCTACAATGAGCAGTTCTTC. Amino acids: CASSLGRSVVSYNEQFF.

The V gene is TRBV7-2, the J gene TRBJ2-1; D remains unclear. Germline V gives CDR1 SGHTA, CDR2 FQGNSA. V lost 0 bases and J lost 4, with 10 bases in between. The CDR3 has 15 residues. CDR3 nucleotide sequence: TGTGCCAGCAGCTTAGCCCCTTCCGTTTACAATGAGCAGTTCTTC. This codes for CASSLAPSVYNEQFF.

Ten or more counts support this clonotype. The chain links TRBV27 to TRBJ1-6; D unclear. With 6 bases removed from V and 3 bases from J, the gap between germline ends came to 15 bases. Germline-derived CDR1 and CDR2 are MNHEY and SMNVEV (reference sequence). The CDR3 length is 16 residues. The DNA of the CDR3 is TGTGCCAGCAGCCAGCGAGGGAGCCACTATAATTCACCCCTCCACTTT. This sequence encodes CASSQRGSHYNSPLHF.

The chain has TRBV28 and TRBJ2-2; no clear D gene. The CDR3 length is 13 residues. V was trimmed by 1 base and J by 5 bases, leaving 5 bases between them. Germline CDR1 is MDHEN and CDR2 is SYDVKM. The CDR3 is CASSLFQTGELFF. CDR3 nucleotide sequence: TGTGCCAGCAGTTTATTTCAGACCGGGGAGCTGTTTTTT.

This clonotype was seen more than once but under ten times. The chain is built from TRBV6-2 or TRBV6-3 and TRBJ1-5; 8 bases line up with TRBD1. After removal of 6 bases from V and 7 bases from J, the junction contained 11 bases not matched to a gene. Germline CDR1 and CDR2: MNHEY and SVGEGT. This CDR3 comprises 15 residues. The CDR3 DNA follows: TGTGCCAGCAGAACACCAGGGGGCTTAGGACAGCCCCAGCATTTT. Its protein is CASRTPGGLGQPQHF.

This clonotype has a count of ten or more. This chain links TRBV7-8 with TRBJ2-5; TRBD2 matches at 7 bases. Losses at the gene ends were 3 bases for V and 3 bases for J; bases not matched to a gene: 10. Germline V gene data show CDR1 as SGHVS and CDR2 as FQNEAQ. The CDR3 spans 16 residues. CDR3 bases: TGTGCCAGCAGCTTGGGGACGGGGGGAGTCAAAGAGACCCAGTACTTC. It translates to CASSLGTGGVKETQYF.

The chain couples TRBV6-1 to TRBJ1-6; 8 nucleotides match TRBD1. J was trimmed by 9 bases and V by 5 bases; bases with no gene match: 6. Germline V gene sequence: CDR1 MNHNS, CDR2 SASEGT. The CDR3 sequence is 14 residues long. The CDR3 DNA follows: TGTGCCAGCAGTCCGGACAGGGATGGTTCACCCCTCCACTTT. This gives the protein CASSPDRDGSPLHF.

The V call is TRBV6-2 or TRBV6-3, the J call TRBJ2-7, with 11 bases that match TRBD2. This CDR3 has 17 residues. Germline CDR1 is MNHEY and CDR2 is SVGEGT. J lost 7 bases, V lost 5 bases, and 16 bases had no gene match. The CDR3 reads CASSLTTLAGGPAEQYF. In DNA, the CDR3 is TGTGCCAGCAGTCTCACAACCCTAGCGGGAGGACCTGCAGAGCAGTACTTC.

CDR3 coding DNA: TGCGCCAGCAGCCAAGGGCGGGCGGGTAATTCACCCCTCCACTTT. Translation: CASSQGRAGNSPLHF. This chain uses TRBV4-3 with TRBJ1-6; D ambiguous. The CDR3 length is 15 residues. V shed 1 base and J shed 6 bases, with 10 bases lying between them. Germline V gene lookup returns CDR1 LGHNA and CDR2 YSLEER.

A few counts support this clonotype. V and J are TRBV29-1 and TRBJ2-1; 9 nucleotides agree with TRBD1. V was pared by 1 base and J by 7 bases, with 5 bases of the junction left unmatched. The germline V gene has CDR1 SQVTM and CDR2 ANQGSEA. This CDR3 is 14 amino acids long. DNA of the CDR3: TGCAGCGTTGAAGCCGGGACAGGGTATAATGAGCAGTTCTTC. Translated: CSVEAGTGYNEQFF.

This clonotype has only a few counts. This chain uses TRBV7-9 with TRBJ2-3, with D tentatively TRBD2 (6 bases). CDR3 size: 15 residues. Germline V gene lookup returns CDR1 SEHNR and CDR2 FQNEAQ (reference sequence). The V gene lost 11 bases and the J gene lost 0 bases, with 18 bases spanning the gap. CDR3: CALSGWRVSTDTQYF. CDR3 bases: TGTGCCCTTTCTGGTTGGAGGGTTAGCACAGATACGCAGTATTTT.

This clonotype was seen at least ten times. The chain employs TRBV20-1 and TRBJ2-1; D is unclear. The V and J ends lost 3 bases and 6 bases respectively, with 6 bases between them. Germline V lookup: CDR1 DFQATT, CDR2 SNEGSKA (reference sequence). The CDR3 runs 11 residues. DNA for the CDR3: TGCAGTGCTAGCCAGACCAATGAGCAGTTCTTC. It yields the protein CSASQTNEQFF.

The rearrangement links TRBV27 to TRBJ2-2; 13 positions match TRBD2. Germline CDR1 MNHEY, CDR2 SMNVEV (reference sequence). CDR3 length equals 18 residues. Trimming removed 5 bases from V and 0 bases from J; junction bases left unmatched: 6. The CDR3 loop reads CASSPGTSGATNTGELFF. CDR3 coding DNA: TGTGCCAGCAGTCCCGGGACTAGCGGGGCGACGAACACCGGGGAGCTGTTTTTT.

This clonotype was recorded a few times. The chain uses TRBV5-1 and TRBJ2-5; either TRBD1 or TRBD2 may fit D (5 bases each). This CDR3 is 14 amino acids long. Between the trimmed V and J ends, which lost 3 bases and 4 bases, there was a span of 13 bases. In germline, CDR1 is SGHRS, CDR2 YFSETQ. CDR3 in amino acids: CASSSYGTVETQYF. The CDR3 nucleotides read TGCGCCAGCAGCTCCTACGGGACGGTAGAGACCCAGTACTTC. Drawing the rest from reference TRBV5-1 and TRBJ2-5, the complete variable domain is KAGVTQTPRYLIKTRGQQVTLSCSPISGHRSVSWYQQTPGQGLQFLFEYFSETQRNKGNFPGRFSGRQFSNSRSEMNVSTLELGDSALYLCASSSYGTVETQYFGPGTRLLVL.